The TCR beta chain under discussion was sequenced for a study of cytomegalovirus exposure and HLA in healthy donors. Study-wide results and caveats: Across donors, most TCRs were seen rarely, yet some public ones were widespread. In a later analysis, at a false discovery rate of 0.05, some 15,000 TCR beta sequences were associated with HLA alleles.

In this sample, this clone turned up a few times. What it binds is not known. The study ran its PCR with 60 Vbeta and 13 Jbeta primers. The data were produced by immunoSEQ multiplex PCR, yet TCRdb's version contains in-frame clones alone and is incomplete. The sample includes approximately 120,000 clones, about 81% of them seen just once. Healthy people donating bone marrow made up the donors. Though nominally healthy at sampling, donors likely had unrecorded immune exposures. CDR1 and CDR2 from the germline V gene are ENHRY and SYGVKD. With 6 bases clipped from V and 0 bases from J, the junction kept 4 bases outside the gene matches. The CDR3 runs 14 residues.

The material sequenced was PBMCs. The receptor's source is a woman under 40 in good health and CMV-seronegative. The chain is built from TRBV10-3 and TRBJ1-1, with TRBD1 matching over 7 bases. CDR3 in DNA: TGTGCCATCAGCAGGGGACAGATGAACACTGAAGCTTTCTTT. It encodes CAISRGQMNTEAFF.